Listed below are T cell receptor beta chains from one sample, sequenced in a study of cytotoxic CD8 clonotypes in ibrutinib-treated CLL. Repertoires were generated with immunoSEQ multiplex PCR, while TCRdb's copy carries only in-frame clones and drops some. The table has 26,000 or so clones, 55% to 65% seen once. The sequences come from PBMCs, collected before ibrutinib treatment. These receptors were collected from a human donor with chronic lymphocytic leukemia. The CDR3 runs from the conserved cysteine through the conserved F or W. D genes are given only for firm matches. Clone size is not always given. Where it is, it says once, few, many or a class for expanded clones.

>NA|NA|TRBJ2-7|TRBV2
TGTGCCAGCAGTGAAGCCGACACTACCTACGAGCAGTACTTC
CASSEADTTYEQYF
>few|NA|TRBJ1-6|TRBV10-2
TGCGCCAGCAGTGATCCCCCGGGGACGGATAATTCACCCCTCCACTTT
CASSDPPGTDNSPLHF
>NA|NA|TRBJ2-7|TRBV7-6
TGTGCCAGCAGCTGGGGGCGGGACGAGCAGTACTTC
CASSWGRDEQYF
>medium-sized|TRBD1|TRBJ2-7|TRBV5-1
TGCGCCAGCAGCTTGGATAGGGGGCCCTACGAGCAGTACTTC
CASSLDRGPYEQYF
>NA|TRBD1|TRBJ2-5|TRBV27
TGTGCCAGCAGTTTATCCAGACAGGGGAGGTACCAAGAGACCCAGTACTTC
CASSLSRQGRYQETQYF
>NA|TRBD1|TRBJ1-3|TRBV18
TGTGCCAGCTCACCATCCAGGACAGGGACTGGAAACACCATATATTTT
CASSPSRTGTGNTIYF
>few|NA|TRBJ2-5|TRBV4-1
TGCGCCAGCAGCCTAGGGAGGAGCGATAAAGAGACCCAGTACTTC
CASSLGRSDKETQYF
>NA|TRBD1|TRBJ1-4|TRBV6-4
TGTGCCAGCAGCACCGGGACAGGGGGCTGGAGTGAAAAACTGTTTTTT
CASSTGTGGWSEKLFF
>NA|NA|TRBJ1-1|TRBV5-1
TGCGCCAGCAGCCCCGGGGGGACGAACACTGAAGCTTTCTTT
CASSPGGTNTEAFF
>NA|NA|TRBJ1-2|TRBV7-9
TGTGCCAGCAGCTTAGAGGCGTCGGATGGCTACACCTTC
CASSLEASDGYTF
>NA|NA|TRBJ1-5|TRBV7-8
TGTGCCAGCAGCTTTCAAGGGGGGGCTTTATTAAATTTT
CASSFQGGALLNF
>NA|NA|TRBJ2-1|TRBV10-2
TGCGCCAGCAGTTACAATGAGCAGTTCTTC
CASSYNEQFF
>NA|NA|TRBJ2-1|TRBV2
TGTGCCAGCAGGAACACCAATGAGCAGTTCTTC
CASRNTNEQFF
>NA|NA|TRBJ1-4|TRBV5-1
TGCGCCAGCAGCCCTAACGTGGGTAGCGAAAAACTGTTTTTT
CASSPNVGSEKLFF
>NA|TRBD1|TRBJ1-4|TRBV18
TGTGCCAGCTCACCGCGACAGGGCTCTAATGAAAAACTGTTTTTT
CASSPRQGSNEKLFF
>NA|NA|TRBJ1-2|TRBV5-4
TGTGCCAGCAGCAATAAGAGACTTGGGGGCTATGGCTACACCTTC
CASSNKRLGGYGYTF
>NA|NA|TRBJ2-5|TRBV5-1
TGCGCCAGCAGCTTGGGAGGTGAGCGAGAGACCCAGTACTTC
CASSLGGERETQYF
>NA|NA|TRBJ1-1|TRBV4-2
TGTGCCAGCAGCCTGGGGGTGACTGAAGCTTTCTTT
CASSLGVTEAFF
>few|TRBD1|TRBJ1-2|TRBV28
TGTGCCATCCTACCAGGACAGGGCGATGTCTATGGCTACACCTTC
CAILPGQGDVYGYTF
>NA|TRBD2|TRBJ2-7|TRBV6-5
TGTGCCAGCAGTTACTCACCCGGGACTAGCGTCTACGAGCAGTACTTC
CASSYSPGTSVYEQYF
>few|NA|TRBJ1-1|TRBV19
TGTGCCAGTAGGACCGGTTGGGGCATGAACACTGAAGCTTTCTTT
CASRTGWGMNTEAFF
>NA|NA|TRBJ2-1|TRBV6-5
TGTGCCAGCAGTTATACACAGGGCCTCGATGAGCAGTTCTTC
CASSYTQGLDEQFF
>few|NA|TRBJ2-7|TRBV7-9
TGTGCCAGCCCAGGGGCCGAGCAGTACTTC
CASPGAEQYF
>NA|TRBD2|TRBJ2-2|TRBV27
TGTGCCAGCAGCATTTTCGGGACTAGCGGGGGCGCGAACACCGGGGAGCTGTTTTTT
CASSIFGTSGGANTGELFF
>NA|NA|TRBJ2-5|TRBV5-1
TGCGCCAGCAGCTTGGCTGACTACAGGGAGGGAGAGACCCAGTACTTC
CASSLADYREGETQYF
>NA|TRBD1|TRBJ2-5|TRBV9
TGTGCCAGCAGCGCAACACAGGGGGCGAAGACCCAGTACTTC
CASSATQGAKTQYF
>NA|NA|TRBJ2-7|TRBV7-9
TGTGCCAGCAGCGGGGAGAGTGGGGCATCCACCTACGAGCAGTACTTC
CASSGESGASTYEQYF
>NA|NA|TRBJ2-1|TRBV7-2
TGTGCCAGCACCTCCGGTCCAGACAATGAGCAGTTCTTC
CASTSGPDNEQFF
>NA|NA|TRBJ2-7|TRBV4-2
TGTGCCAGCAGCAAGGACCTCTCCTACGAGCAGTACTTC
CASSKDLSYEQYF
>NA|TRBD2|TRBJ2-7|TRBV4-1
TGCGCCAGCAGCCAGGAGCTGCTAGCGGGAATGGGTTCCTACGAGCAGTACTTC
CASSQELLAGMGSYEQYF
>NA|NA|TRBJ2-1|TRBV7-2
TGTGCCAGCAGCTCGGGGGTCTACAATGAGCAGTTCTTC
CASSSGVYNEQFF
>few|NA|TRBJ1-2|TRBV7-3
TGTGCCAGCAGCTTTCTCGGGGGGTATGGCTACACCTTC
CASSFLGGYGYTF
>NA|TRBD1|TRBJ2-2|TRBV7-6
TGTGCCAGCAGGCGACGACAGGGCGCGGGCACCGGGGAGCTGTTTTTT
CASRRRQGAGTGELFF
>few|NA|TRBJ2-7|TRBV7-8
TGTGCCAGCATGACCCCTCCGTCCTACGAGCAGTACTTC
CASMTPPSYEQYF
>few|TRBD1|TRBJ2-3|TRBV2
TGTGCCAGCAGTGAACAGGGGGCAGGAGATACGCAGTATTTT
CASSEQGAGDTQYF
>once|NA|TRBJ2-5|TRBV21-1
TGTGCCAGCAGCAACAAAACTGCAAAGGAGACCCAGTACTTC
CASSNKTAKETQYF
>NA|TRBD1|TRBJ1-5|TRBV19
TGTGCCAGTATACGGACAGGGGGCGCCCAGCCCCAGCATTTT
CASIRTGGAQPQHF
>NA|NA|TRBJ2-4|TRBV21-1
TGTGCCAGCAGCTACCGGGACAGGGCGGCCAAAAACATTCAGTACTTC
CASSYRDRAAKNIQYF
>few|NA|TRBJ1-2|TRBV25-1
TGTGCCAGCAGCATCAACTATGGCTACACCTTC
CASSINYGYTF
>NA|NA|TRBJ2-1|TRBV5-1
TGCGCCAGCAGCGCCTACATCGGTAGCGTATGGGGCAATGAGCAGTTCTTC
CASSAYIGSVWGNEQFF
>NA|NA|TRBJ1-3|TRBV5-1
TGCGCCAGCAGCTTGGGCACGTCTGGAAACACCATATATTTT
CASSLGTSGNTIYF
>NA|NA|TRBJ1-2|TRBV19
TGTGCCAGTAGTTCCTACCCGGGCGGCTACACCTTC
CASSSYPGGYTF
>medium-sized|TRBD2|TRBJ2-7|TRBV28
TGTGCCAGCAGTTCTCCCCCCAGGACTAGCCGGTTGTACGAGCAGTACTTC
CASSSPPRTSRLYEQYF
>NA|NA|TRBJ2-3|TRBV11-2
TGTGCCAGCAGCTTCCTCCCGCAAGGCGGGTCCCTTCTCGGAGATACGCAGTATTTT
CASSFLPQGGSLLGDTQYF
>few|NA|TRBJ2-5|TRBV29-1
TGCAGCGTTCATGGCTTGCAGGGCAAAGAGACCCAGTACTTC
CSVHGLQGKETQYF
>NA|NA|TRBJ1-1|TRBV27
TGTGCCAGCAGTTTAGCGGGTGTGAACACTGAAGCTTTCTTT
CASSLAGVNTEAFF
>NA|NA|TRBJ2-2|TRBV19
TGTGCCAGTAGGCCCGGGACTTACACCGGGGAGCTGTTTTTT
CASRPGTYTGELFF